The rows below give T cell receptor beta chains drawn from one sample of a study of siplizumab effects on memory and regulatory T cells. Some clones are missing from TCRdb's copy, which holds only in-frame ones; the method was immunoSEQ multiplex PCR. This table holds 94,000 or so clones, roughly 96% found once. The sequencing input was naive CD4+ T cells sorted from blood. These receptors were collected from a human donor in good health. Each CDR3 is given without its conserved first and last residue. The order of the fields is V gene, clone size, CDR3 protein. Where a row states a size, it is once, few, many or the class of an expanded clone; other rows omit it.

TRBV5-4,.,ASSLSGAQPQH
TRBV28,.,ASSSRDRAYYEQY
TRBV7-2,.,ASSLGGTSGLNEQF
TRBV14,.,ASSQGMGYTDTQY
TRBV28,.,ASSLGGGVSYEQY
TRBV6-1,few,ASILHLDSPLH
TRBV7-2,.,ASSPPGTITGELF
TRBV7-2,.,ASSLVQATNEKLF
TRBV7-2,.,ASSFLGGNSPLH
TRBV4-1,once,ASSQTRRDRDVFRYT
TRBV7-2,.,ASSRGQGFRAF
TRBV6-4,.,ASRGGPNEKLF
TRBV10-3,.,AISESLGEITDTQY
TRBV25-1,.,ASSRRDRDTGELF
TRBV18,.,ASSPAENTEAF
TRBV6-6,.,ASSYGGGLHQETQY
TRBV5-5,.,ASSLLVEGAF
TRBV9,.,ASSVGVTQETQY
TRBV28,.,AIIPAGASYEQY
TRBV21-1,.,ASSRGLAGGLGQETQY
TRBV10-3,.,AISESGLAYTGELF
TRBV15,once,ATSRRGRDSPLH
TRBV5-6,.,ASSLGLAGNYEQY
TRBV2,.,ASSGGTGSSSGNTIY
TRBV20-1,.,IIGEPETQY
TRBV7-2,.,ASSRLGTGGSPLH